One and the same sample provided the 14 T cell receptor beta chains below, sequenced in a study of human T cells and chemical hapten exposure. What the library attached to individual cDNA molecules were unique molecular identifiers. TCRdb re-analysed the reads in MiXCR, keeping a single row per CDR3 protein. There are about 120,000 distinct CDR3 sequences in the sample; over 6.5% occur only once, and roughly 1.3% lies in the top ten. It was from unfractionated whole blood that total RNA was extracted. The sample taken for sequencing was whole blood. The receptors stem from a human donor in good health. Some clones in this sample may be carry-over from other donors' samples.

This clonotype was found many times. The chain joins TRBV12-3 or TRBV12-4 to TRBJ2-3, with 12 bases fitting TRBD1. The V and J ends lost 6 bases and 4 bases, in that order; junction bases with no gene match: 8. The CDR3 contains 16 residues. The CDR3 DNA sequence: TGTGCCAGCAGCTCTCCGGGACAGGGGGCCGCAGATACGCAGTATTTT. Its protein product is CASSSPGQGAADTQYF.

There are a few counts of this clonotype. The rearrangement uses TRBV19 and TRBJ2-1; 12 nucleotides align to TRBD2. The length of the CDR3 is 15 residues. CDR1 and CDR2 from the germline V gene are LNHDA and SQIVND (reference sequence). The V gene end was trimmed by 5 bases and the J gene end by 7 bases; junction bases not matched to a gene: 6. CDR3 residues: CASSVTSGSLNEQFF. In DNA form, the CDR3 reads TGTGCCAGTAGTGTGACTAGCGGGAGTCTTAATGAGCAGTTCTTC.

This clonotype showed up just a few times. This chain connects TRBV11-2 to TRBJ2-2; D unclear. The germline gives CDR1 SGHAT, CDR2 FQNNGV. This CDR3 region has 14 residues. V was trimmed by 0 bases and J by 7 bases, leaving 9 bases between them. CDR3 amino acids: CASSLDSWGGELFF. In nucleotides, the CDR3 is TGTGCCAGCAGCTTAGATTCCTGGGGCGGGGAGCTGTTTTTT.

The rearrangement joins TRBV6-6 to TRBJ2-1; maybe TRBD1 (6 bases). Trimming pared 4 bases from V and 16 bases from J, leaving 23 bases between. The germline V gene has CDR1 MNHNY and CDR2 SVGAGI (reference sequence). The CDR3 is made up of 14 amino acids. CDR3 nucleotides: TGTGCCAGCAGTTCCATGGACAGCCCCCCAGGAGGCTTCTTC. Protein sequence: CASSSMDSPPGGFF.

This clonotype was seen repeatedly, ten times or more. The chain uses TRBV9 and TRBJ2-1, with D possibly matching TRBD1 (6 bases). The length of the CDR3 is 14 residues. Germline V gene lookup returns CDR1 SGDLS and CDR2 YYNGEE. V was cut by 1 base and J by 1 base, with 6 bases left in between. CDR3 protein: CASSVQGSYNEQFF. CDR3 bases: TGTGCCAGCAGCGTACAGGGGTCCTACAATGAGCAGTTCTTC.

This clonotype was detected a few times. The CDR3, as DNA: TGTGCCAGCTATGGCGGGGGCCTACCCTACGAGCAGTACTTC. The encoded protein is CASYGGGLPYEQYF. V is TRBV6-2 or TRBV6-3 and J is TRBJ2-7, with a possible D match to TRBD2 (7 bases). The germline V gene has CDR1 MNHEY and CDR2 SVGEGT. The CDR3 covers 14 residues. V was clipped by 8 bases and J by 2 bases, with 16 bases between them.

At least ten counts were recorded for this clonotype. The rearrangement joins TRBV27 to TRBJ1-4, with 11 bases fitting TRBD1. The CDR3 sequence is 19 residues long. Germline loops: CDR1 MNHEY, CDR2 SMNVEV (reference sequence). V shed 3 bases, J shed 7 bases, and the junction held 16 bases outside the gene matches. In DNA form, the CDR3 reads TGTGCCAGCAGTTTTTATCCGGACAGGGGGCGCGGTGGAGGTGAAAAACTGTTTTTT. It yields the protein CASSFYPDRGRGGGEKLFF.

This clonotype was counted a few times. The V gene is TRBV20-1, the J gene TRBJ2-2; D is ambiguous. V was shortened by 4 bases and J by 0 bases, with 18 bases between the two germline ends. CDR1 and CDR2 (germline): DFQATT, SNEGSKA (reference sequence). CDR3 length equals 17 residues. CDR3 residues: CSAIPGVISPNTGELFF. The CDR3 region has the DNA TGCAGTGCTATCCCAGGAGTCATCTCACCGAACACCGGGGAGCTGTTTTTT.

The CDR3 is CSVVSRGANTGELFF. CDR3 sequence (DNA): TGCAGCGTTGTCTCGCGGGGGGCGAACACCGGGGAGCTGTTTTTT. J is TRBJ2-2 and V is TRBV29-1, with 8 bases fitting TRBD2. Germline V CDR1 and CDR2: SQVTM, ANQGSEA. The CDR3 contains 15 residues. With 4 bases clipped from V and 0 bases from J, the junction kept 4 bases outside the gene matches.

This sequence joins TRBV7-2 and TRBJ2-3; TRBD2 matches 12 bases. This CDR3 is 18 amino acids long. Germline V gene sequence: CDR1 SGHTA, CDR2 FQGNSA. Trimming at V came to 0 bases and at J to 5 bases, leaving 9 bases not matched to a gene. In nucleotides, the CDR3 is TGTGCCAGCAGCTTAGCACTCCTAGCGGGGGGGCCGGGAGATACGCAGTATTTT. This gives the protein CASSLALLAGGPGDTQYF. Full variable domain (remainder filled in from reference TRBV7-2 and TRBJ2-3): GAGVSQSPSNKVTEKGKDVELRCDPISGHTALYWYRQSLGQGLEFLIYFQGNSAPDKSGLPSDRFSAERTGGSVSTLTIQRTQQEDSAVYLCASSLALLAGGPGDTQYFGPGTRLTVL.

This clonotype was seen at least ten times. The genes are TRBV10-3 and TRBJ1-1; possibly TRBD1 for D (6 bases). Per germline, CDR1 ENHRY and CDR2 SYGVKD. V lost 6 bases and J lost 1, with 12 bases in between. The CDR3 is made up of 14 amino acids. CDR3 nucleotides: TGTGCCATCAGAACCCCAGGGGAGAACACTGAAGCTTTCTTT. It is translated as CAIRTPGENTEAFF.

This clonotype turned up a few times. The rearrangement links TRBV14 to TRBJ2-7; perhaps D is TRBD1 or TRBD2 (5 bases each). Germline CDR1 and CDR2: SGHDN and FVKESK. Trimming removed 1 base at V and 4 bases at J, with 11 bases between. There are 14 residues in the CDR3. CDR3 residues: CASSQADSGYEQYF. CDR3 bases: TGTGCCAGCAGCCAAGCTGACAGCGGTTACGAGCAGTACTTC.

This chain connects TRBV5-1 to TRBJ2-3; maybe TRBD2 (6 bases). Trimming shortened V by 3 bases and J by 3 bases, and 14 bases separated the two germline ends. The CDR3 has 15 residues. Germline lookup yields CDR1 SGHRS and CDR2 YFSETQ. The CDR3 nucleotides read TGCGCCAGCAGCTCCTCCGGGGGACCTACAGATACGCAGTATTTT. Translation: CASSSSGGPTDTQYF.

The V and J genes are TRBV5-1 and TRBJ2-7; a possible D gene is TRBD2 (5 bases). V lost 4 bases and J 3 bases, leaving 11 bases between the germline ends. The CDR3 is made up of 13 amino acids. Per the germline V gene, CDR1 is SGHRS and CDR2 is YFSETQ. The CDR3, as DNA: TGCGCCAGCAGCCTCGGGGATTTCTACGAGCAGTACTTC. Protein product: CASSLGDFYEQYF.